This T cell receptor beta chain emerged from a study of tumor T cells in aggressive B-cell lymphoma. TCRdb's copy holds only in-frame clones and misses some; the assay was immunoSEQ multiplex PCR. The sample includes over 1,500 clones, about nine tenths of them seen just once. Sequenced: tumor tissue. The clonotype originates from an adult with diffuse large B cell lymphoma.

This CDR3 is CASRELAGTTDTQYF. The CDR3 DNA reads TGTGCCAGCAGGGAACTAGCGGGGACCACAGATACGCAGTATTTT. This chain uses TRBV2 with TRBJ2-3; 10 bases map to TRBD2. Germline V gene data show CDR1 as SNHLY and CDR2 as FYNNEI. This CDR3 region has 15 residues. Trimming at V came to 6 bases and at J to 2 bases, leaving 5 bases not matched to a gene.